The 16 T cell receptor beta chains below come from one sample, sequenced in a study of memory CD4+ T cells and cytomegalovirus serostatus. The sort gate was single viable CD3+CD4+CD8-CD45RO+ cells for memory CD4+ T cells. The table came from immunoSEQ multiplex PCR; TCRdb's copy has only in-frame clones and leaves some out. This sample yields some 30,000 clones, of which around 76% are seen a single time; 0.5% to 0.65% belongs to the top ten. The sample was memory CD4+ T cells from blood. These receptors were obtained from an adult in good health and CMV-seronegative. Some clones in this sample may be carry-over from other donors' samples.

The chain couples TRBV11-2 to TRBJ1-6; weak D call: TRBD1 (6 bases). The CDR3 sequence is 17 residues long. Germline CDR1 reads SGHAT; CDR2 reads FQNNGV. V was cut by 0 bases and J by 5 bases, with 14 bases left in between. CDR3 DNA: TGTGCCAGCAGCTTAGACCCCCCCGGGACAAATAATTCACCCCTCCACTTT. Protein product: CASSLDPPGTNNSPLHF.

The chain links TRBV14 to TRBJ2-7; possible D gene TRBD1, 5 bases. CDR1 is SGHDN, CDR2 FVKESK, per germline. V was trimmed by 4 bases and J by 2 bases, leaving 12 bases between them. The CDR3 is 14 amino acids. For the CDR3, the DNA is TGTGCCAGCAGCCTCCGGGCAGGGCCCTACGAGCAGTACTTC. Translated, it gives CASSLRAGPYEQYF.

In this sample, this clone turned up a few times. The chain joins TRBV5-1 to TRBJ2-7; D is unresolved. Trimming removed 0 bases from V and 2 bases from J, with 6 bases in between. The germline gives CDR1 SGHRS, CDR2 YFSETQ. The CDR3 runs 13 residues. As DNA, the CDR3 is TGCGCCAGCAGCTTGGGCCCAGCCTACGAGCAGTACTTC. Translation gives CASSLGPAYEQYF.

The CDR3 DNA reads as TGCAGCGTGCGGGACAGGGGTGAAAAACTGTTTTTT. This gives the protein CSVRDRGEKLFF. This chain joins TRBV29-1 and TRBJ1-4, with 10 bases that match TRBD1. Trimming at V came to 6 bases and at J to 7 bases, leaving 2 bases not matched to a gene. CDR1 is SQVTM, CDR2 ANQGSEA, per germline. The CDR3 is 12 residues long.

Only a few counts were recorded for this clone. This sequence joins TRBV5-3 and TRBJ1-6, with 9 bases identical to TRBD1. TRBV5-3 carries the ORF label, with uncertain function. V gave up 1 base and J gave up 9 bases; unmatched junction bases: 14. The length of the CDR3 is 18 residues. Here the CDR3 reads CARSLWVGTGFSGSPLHF. The CDR3 region has the DNA TGTGCCAGAAGCTTGTGGGTCGGGACAGGGTTTTCGGGTTCACCCCTCCACTTT.

This chain uses TRBV7-2 with TRBJ2-5, with D unresolved. Trimming took 5 bases from V and 2 from J, leaving 9 bases between them. CDR1 and CDR2 from the germline V gene are SGHTA and FQGNSA. The CDR3 loop spans 13 amino acids. In nucleotides, the CDR3 is TGTGCCAGCAGCCCAGGACGGCAAGAGACCCAGTACTTC. Translation gives CASSPGRQETQYF.

V and J are TRBV28 and TRBJ1-2; no clear D gene. The CDR3 runs to 15 residues. V was cut by 3 bases and J by 4 bases, with 15 bases left in between. Germline V CDR1 and CDR2: MDHEN, SYDVKM. The CDR3 DNA is TGTGCCAGCAGTTTCCCAGCCCCCTTCAGCTATGGCTACACCTTC. It translates to CASSFPAPFSYGYTF.

The rearrangement joins TRBV28 to TRBJ2-3; 14 bases align to TRBD2. V lost 7 bases and J lost 0; bases outside the gene matches: 12. This CDR3 has 19 residues. Germline loops: CDR1 MDHEN, CDR2 SYDVKM. CDR3 loop: CASISSGLAGGRSTDTQYF. The CDR3 DNA reads TGTGCCAGCATTTCATCTGGACTAGCGGGGGGTAGGAGCACAGATACGCAGTATTTT.

This clone has only a few counts. This chain connects TRBV5-4 to TRBJ2-2; 7 bases agree with TRBD2. From germline, CDR1 is SGHNT and CDR2 YYREEE (reference sequence). This CDR3 region has 13 residues. Losses at the gene ends were 0 bases for V and 13 bases for J; bases not matched to a gene: 6. Here the CDR3 reads CASSLDGGTGLFF. DNA for the CDR3: TGTGCCAGCAGCTTGGACGGGGGGACGGGGCTGTTTTTT.

The V and J genes are TRBV30 and TRBJ2-1; D is ambiguous. V lost 4 bases, J lost 7 bases, and 8 bases lay in between. The CDR3 is made up of 11 amino acids. Per the germline V gene, CDR1 is GTSNPN and CDR2 is SVGIG (reference sequence). The CDR3 DNA sequence: TGTGCCTGGACGAGGCGTAATGAGCAGTTCTTC. Protein product: CAWTRRNEQFF.

The rearrangement joins TRBV7-6 to TRBJ2-6; the D is unclear. Germline V CDR1 and CDR2: SGHVS, FNYEAQ. The CDR3 is 14 residues long. Trimming took off 5 bases at V and 2 bases at J, with 7 bases between the two ends. The CDR3 DNA is TGTGCCAGCAGCCCAGAACCTGGGGCCAACGTCCTGACTTTC. Translating gives CASSPEPGANVLTF.

J is TRBJ2-2 and V is TRBV11-1; a weak D match, TRBD1 (7 bases). The CDR3 consists of 17 residues. Deletions cut 2 bases from V and 5 bases from J, with 18 bases between. The germline V gene has CDR1 SGHAT and CDR2 FQDESV (reference sequence). The chain's CDR3 is CASSLFAAGGNTGELFF. The CDR3 nucleotides read TGTGCCAGCAGCTTATTCGCCGCAGGGGGGAATACCGGGGAGCTGTTTTTT.

This clone was counted a single time. This chain connects TRBV18 to TRBJ2-3; D may correspond to TRBD1 or TRBD2 (6 bases each). The CDR3 is 15 amino acids. Germline-derived CDR1 and CDR2 are KGHSH and LQKENI. V lost 6 bases to trimming and J lost 0 bases, with 13 bases between them. CDR3 DNA sequence: TGTGCCAGCTCGGAAGTAGGGGGGAGCACAGATACGCAGTATTTT. It is translated as CASSEVGGSTDTQYF.

J is TRBJ2-7 and V is TRBV19; the D gene is possibly TRBD1 (6 bases). V gave up 4 bases and J gave up 3 bases, with 16 bases separating them. CDR1 is LNHDA and CDR2 is SQIVND in the germline V gene (reference sequence). The CDR3 extends over 15 amino acids. This CDR3 is CASSNHRAGNYEQYF. The CDR3 DNA sequence: TGTGCCAGTAGTAATCACAGGGCTGGAAACTACGAGCAGTACTTC.

CDR3 in DNA: TGTGCCAGCAGGCGAACCGGACAGGGGAACGAGCAGTACTTC. It encodes CASRRTGQGNEQYF. V is TRBV6-5 and J is TRBJ2-7, with 9 bases identical to TRBD1. Germline V gene lookup returns CDR1 MNHEY and CDR2 SVGAGI. Trimming at V came to 6 bases and at J to 5 bases, leaving 8 bases not matched to a gene. CDR3 length: 14 amino acids.

This chain links TRBV7-9 with TRBJ2-3; maybe TRBD2 (6 bases). Trimming removed 5 bases from V and 2 bases from J, with 14 bases in between. Germline V gene sequence: CDR1 SEHNR, CDR2 FQNEAQ (reference sequence). The CDR3 loop spans 15 amino acids. Here the CDR3 reads CASSGGLEITDTQYF. The CDR3 nucleotides read TGTGCCAGCAGCGGAGGGCTCGAGATCACAGATACGCAGTATTTT.